Described below is a single T cell receptor beta chain sequence and its context. Its antigen is unidentified. Here immunoSEQ multiplex PCR was the method, and the copy in TCRdb shows in-frame clones only, minus some. The data contain roughly 14,000 clones, around 74% of them singletons. The record originates from a study of graft-versus-host responses after intestinal transplantation. Study context: Uniformly, recipients were administered anti-thymocyte globulin induction with subsequent tacrolimus and steroids for approximately three years. Study-level points and caveats: When patients had graft-donor T cell macrochimerism, their allografts held high graft-versus-host to host-versus-graft clonal ratios.

CDR3 length: 14 residues. Per the germline V gene, CDR1 is MNHNY and CDR2 is SVGAGI (reference sequence). V lost 6 bases, J lost 0 bases, and 2 bases stayed unmatched. Lamina propria and intraepithelial lymphocytes were released by processing graft tissue. The input for sequencing was ileum tissue, taken 14 days after transplant. The receptor's source is a human patient who received an intestinal transplant, so some T cells may come from the graft donor. The rearrangement uses TRBV6-6 and TRBJ2-7; 10 bases fit TRBD2. The CDR3 spells CASSPSGSSYEQYF. The CDR3, as DNA: TGTGCCAGCAGCCCTAGCGGGAGCTCCTACGAGCAGTACTTC.